Presented here are 18 T cell receptor beta chains from one specimen sequenced in a study of T cell repertoires in cytomegalovirus infection. TCRdb processed the reads anew with MiXCR; each CDR3 protein has one entry. The sample carries about 360,000 distinct CDR3 sequences, about a sixth recorded once. Sample: PBMCs. The receptor source for this set is a human donor in good health (CMV status not recorded). Some clones in this sample may be carry-over from other donors' samples.

This clonotype was recorded at least ten times. The chain couples TRBV19 to TRBJ1-5, with D unclear. The CDR3 is 15 amino acids. The V and J ends lost 4 bases and 7 bases respectively, with 17 bases between them. The germline V gene has CDR1 LNHDA and CDR2 SQIVND (reference sequence). The CDR3 DNA is TGTGCCAGTAGTACCCGGCCCCTTGCGGGCCAGCCCCAGCATTTT. Encoded protein: CASSTRPLAGQPQHF.

This clonotype was counted many times. V is TRBV12-3 or TRBV12-4 and J is TRBJ2-7; 8 nucleotides line up with TRBD2. The V and J ends lost 6 bases and 1 base, in that order; junction bases with no gene match: 5. The CDR3 consists of 14 residues. The chain's CDR3 is CASSPGGVSYEQYF. The CDR3 nucleotides read TGTGCCAGCAGCCCCGGGGGGGTTTCCTACGAGCAGTACTTC.

This clonotype was observed at least ten times. J is TRBJ2-1 and V is TRBV28, with D possibly matching TRBD1 (5 bases). This CDR3 spans 12 amino acids. V was trimmed by 6 bases and J by 4 bases, leaving 7 bases between them. The germline CDR1 and CDR2 sequences are MDHEN and SYDVKM. The CDR3 loop reads CASRQGYNEQFF. The DNA of the CDR3 is TGTGCCAGCAGGCAGGGTTACAATGAGCAGTTCTTC.

This clonotype has just a few counts. The chain employs TRBV7-9 and TRBJ2-5; 7 bases agree with TRBD2. The ends lost 7 bases at V and 0 bases at J; junction bases unmatched: 11. The CDR3 is made up of 16 amino acids. CDR1 is SEHNR, CDR2 FQNEAQ, per germline (reference sequence). The CDR3 sequence is CASTWGRELHQETQYF. The CDR3, as DNA: TGTGCCAGCACCTGGGGGAGGGAACTACACCAAGAGACCCAGTACTTC.

In its sample, this clonotype was seen many times. The chain links TRBV28 to TRBJ1-1; D gene ambiguous. V was shortened by 6 bases and J by 4 bases, with 9 bases between the two germline ends. The CDR3 spans 12 residues. CDR1 and CDR2 (germline): MDHEN, SYDVKM. CDR3 amino acids: CASSRIPTEAFF. The CDR3 DNA is TGTGCCAGCAGCAGGATCCCCACTGAAGCTTTCTTT.

This clonotype was seen at least ten times. This chain links TRBV12-3 or TRBV12-4 with TRBJ1-1, with D hard to call. The CDR3 totals 14 residues. V was pared by 3 bases and J by 4 bases, with 12 bases between. DNA for the CDR3: TGTGCCAGCAGTTTCTTCCGCGTGAGCACTGAAGCTTTCTTT. This encodes CASSFFRVSTEAFF.

This clonotype has only a few counts. The V gene is TRBV7-2, the J gene TRBJ1-1; D gene unclear. CDR3 length: 14 residues. V was trimmed by 2 bases and J by 8 bases, leaving 15 bases between them. Germline-derived CDR1 and CDR2 are SGHTA and FQGNSA. The CDR3 spells CASSLILADTEAFF. CDR3 sequence (DNA): TGTGCCAGCAGCTTAATCCTGGCGGATACCGAAGCTTTCTTT.

This clonotype was observed once. CDR3 DNA: TGTGCCAGCAGCTTATTTGGGAATAGTCTTGGCTACACCTTC. It yields the protein CASSLFGNSLGYTF. The rearrangement links TRBV7-9 to TRBJ1-2; D is ambiguous. V shed 2 bases and J shed 7 bases, with 14 bases lying between them. This CDR3 comprises 14 residues. Germline CDR1 reads SEHNR; CDR2 reads FQNEAQ (reference sequence).

At least ten counts were recorded for this clonotype. The chain combines TRBV12-3 or TRBV12-4 with TRBJ1-3; the D is unclear. Trimming stripped 9 bases from V and 0 bases from J, with 12 bases between. CDR3 length: 14 amino acids. The CDR3 coding sequence is TGTGCCAGTACCGGACCGACCTCTGGAAACACCATATATTTT. Encoded protein: CASTGPTSGNTIYF.

The chain employs TRBV5-5 and TRBJ2-2, with D perhaps being TRBD1 or TRBD2 (5 bases each). The CDR3 length is 15 residues. Trimming removed 3 bases at V and 5 bases at J, with 14 bases between. In germline, CDR1 is SGHKS, CDR2 YYEKEE (reference sequence). In DNA form, the CDR3 reads TGTGCCAGCAGCTATGGGGGATCAAGGACCGGGGAGCTGTTTTTT. It encodes CASSYGGSRTGELFF.

This rearrangement joins TRBV28 to TRBJ1-2; D is uncertain. V was clipped by 3 bases and J by 8 bases, with 10 bases between them. The CDR3 sequence is 12 residues long. CDR1 MDHEN and CDR2 SYDVKM come from the germline V gene. The chain's CDR3 is CASSLQVRGYTF. The CDR3 DNA reads as TGTGCCAGCAGTTTGCAAGTTCGAGGCTACACCTTC.

Regarding this clonotype: A clone one base away is much larger, so this may be a read error. The CDR3 carries no conserved terminal phenylalanine or tryptophan, so it likely arises from a read error. This chain uses TRBV11-2 with TRBJ2-5; D is unresolved. Germline V gene data show CDR1 as SGHAT and CDR2 as FQNNGV. V was shortened by 4 bases and J by 1 base, with 10 bases between the two germline ends. This CDR3 region has 14 residues. CDR3 nucleotides: TGTGCCAGCAGCTCCGGACGGCTCCAAGAGACCCAGTACGTC. Protein: CASSSGRLQETQYV.

In this sample, this clonotype turned up a few times. Because the CDR3's place on the DNA is in doubt, the DNA is left out and the CDR3 is given as listed by TCRdb. This chain joins TRBV29-1 and TRBJ2-1; TRBD2, as called in the table, went unchecked against the DNA. From its first to its last residue, the CDR3 has 11 amino acids. Looked up from germline, CDR1 is SQVTM and CDR2 is ANQGSEA. CDR3 residues: CSVGSGSFLFF.

The rearrangement links TRBV6-6 to TRBJ2-1, with D possibly being TRBD2 (6 bases). CDR1 is MNHNY, CDR2 SVGAGI, per germline (reference sequence). The V end lost 3 bases, the J end lost 3 bases, and 15 bases lay between the germline ends. CDR3 size: 16 residues. The CDR3, as DNA: TGTGCCAGCAGTTATGGGCCGGGAGACCTCTACAATGAGCAGTTCTTC. Its protein is CASSYGPGDLYNEQFF.

The chain uses TRBV6-5 and TRBJ1-2; D is uncertain. CDR1 and CDR2 (germline): MNHEY, SVGAGI. V gave up 0 bases and J gave up 4 bases, with 6 bases separating them. The CDR3 runs 13 residues. CDR3 in amino acids: CASSYSPFYGYTF. In DNA form, the CDR3 reads TGTGCCAGCAGTTACTCGCCGTTCTATGGCTACACCTTC.

This clonotype was detected many times. The genes are TRBV7-2 and TRBJ2-1, with D hard to call. The germline V gene has CDR1 SGHTA and CDR2 FQGNSA. The length of the CDR3 is 12 residues. Trimming took off 5 bases at V and 13 bases at J, with 15 bases between the two ends. CDR3 region: CASSPRTGAQFF. In nucleotides, the CDR3 is TGTGCCAGCAGCCCCCGAACGGGTGCACAGTTCTTC. Using reference TRBV7-2 and TRBJ2-1 for the parts outside the CDR3, the full variable domain is GAGVSQSPSNKVTEKGKDVELRCDPISGHTALYWYRQSLGQGLEFLIYFQGNSAPDKSGLPSDRFSAERTGGSVSTLTIQRTQQEDSAVYLCASSPRTGAQFFGPGTRLTVL.

The table lists this clonotype with a few counts. The chain links TRBV10-3 to TRBJ1-6; no clear D. Germline CDR1 reads ENHRY; CDR2 reads SYGVKD. V was clipped by 1 base and J by 7 bases, with 17 bases between them. This CDR3 has 17 amino acids. The CDR3 DNA reads as TGTGCCATCAGTGAGTGGGCAGCCCTATCGGGAAATTCACCCCTCCACTTT. It is translated as CAISEWAALSGNSPLHF.

The chain recombines TRBV2 with TRBJ2-3; D gene unclear. There are 12 residues in the CDR3. Trimming took 4 bases from V and 4 from J, leaving 6 bases between them. Germline V CDR1 and CDR2: SNHLY, FYNNEI. This CDR3 is CASSARPDTQYF. The CDR3 nucleotides read TGTGCCAGCAGTGCCAGACCAGATACGCAGTATTTT. Full variable domain (missing parts from reference TRBV2 and TRBJ2-3): EPEVTQTPSHQVTQMGQEVILRCVPISNHLYFYWYRQILGQKVEFLVSFYNNEISEKSEIFDDQFSVERPDGSNFTLKIRSTKLEDSAMYFCASSARPDTQYFGPGTRLTVL.